The rows below give T cell receptor beta chains drawn from one sample of a study of vaccination effects on CD4 cells after COVID-19. Profiled with immunoSEQ multiplex PCR; TCRdb holds only in-frame clones, not every one. The sample holds 15,000 to 20,000 clones, about 70% seen once. These TCRs' antigens remain unknown. The source was CD4+ T cells from PBMCs cultured with SARS-CoV-2 spike peptides, collected after COVID-19 vaccination. These receptors all stem from a human donor who had a prior SARS-CoV-2 infection. Each CDR3 is given with its conserved first and last residue. A D gene is named only where the DNA matches it firmly. The size entry is marked missing in some rows and otherwise reads once, few, many or a size class.

d_call | j_call | clone_size | v_call | cdr3_aa | cdr3_nt
TRBD1 | TRBJ1-5 | NA | TRBV5-1 | CASSLSRDRGREPQHF | TGCGCCAGCAGCCTTTCCCGGGACAGGGGTAGGGAGCCCCAGCATTTT
TRBD1 | TRBJ2-7 | NA | TRBV27 | CASMRQGAIYEQYF | TGTGCCAGCATGAGACAGGGGGCTATTTACGAGCAGTACTTC
NA | TRBJ2-1 | NA | TRBV7-2 | CASSLAPWARAEQFF | TGTGCCAGCAGCTTAGCCCCCTGGGCTAGGGCTGAGCAGTTCTTC
NA | TRBJ2-5 | once | TRBV3-1/TRBV3-2 | CASSQDFLRETQYF | TGTGCCAGCAGCCAAGATTTTCTGCGTGAGACCCAGTACTTC
NA | TRBJ1-5 | NA | TRBV2 | CASSETGSNQPQHF | TGTGCCAGCAGTGAAACCGGTAGCAATCAGCCCCAGCATTTT
NA | TRBJ1-5 | NA | TRBV5-6 | CASSQERYSNQPQHF | TGTGCCAGCAGCCAGGAGCGGTATAGCAATCAGCCCCAGCATTTT
NA | TRBJ1-2 | NA | TRBV5-5 | CASSLAEATAGGYTF | TGTGCCAGCAGCTTGGCAGAGGCGACGGCGGGCGGCTACACCTTC
NA | TRBJ1-2 | NA | TRBV7-9 | CASSLAGGYTF | TGTGCCAGCAGCTTAGCGGGGGGCTACACCTTC
NA | TRBJ1-2 | NA | TRBV19 | CASSKQMGSAARGYTF | TGTGCCAGTAGTAAACAGATGGGGTCCGCGGCCCGTGGCTACACCTTC
TRBD1 | TRBJ1-3 | NA | TRBV11-3 | CASSLRQGLAGNTIYF | TGTGCCAGCAGCCTCAGACAGGGATTAGCTGGAAACACCATATATTTT
NA | TRBJ2-7 | NA | TRBV4-3 | CASSQVLQGQGLSYEQYF | TGCGCCAGCAGCCAAGTCTTGCAGGGCCAAGGCTTATCCTACGAGCAGTACTTC
NA | TRBJ1-3 | NA | TRBV7-9 | CASSLARWSSGNTIYF | TGTGCCAGCAGCTTAGCGAGGTGGAGCTCTGGAAACACCATATATTTT
TRBD2 | TRBJ2-2 | few | TRBV5-6 | CASSPLEREFDTGELFF | TGTGCCAGCAGCCCATTGGAGCGGGAGTTCGACACCGGGGAGCTGTTTTTT
NA | TRBJ2-4 | NA | TRBV19 | CASTEGRRSGVLAKNIQYF | TGTGCCAGCACCGAGGGACGCCGATCCGGGGTTCTAGCCAAAAACATTCAGTACTTC
TRBD1 | TRBJ1-2 | few | TRBV5-1 | CASSLTGSDGYTF | TGCGCCAGCAGCCTGACAGGGTCGGATGGCTACACCTTC
TRBD1 | TRBJ2-3 | NA | TRBV15 | CATSRDLTGGQPTRAGTQYF | TGTGCCACCAGCAGAGATCTGACAGGGGGACAGCCAACTAGGGCTGGTACGCAGTATTTT
NA | TRBJ2-3 | NA | TRBV2 | CASRFRNTDTQYF | TGTGCCAGCCGGTTCCGAAACACAGATACGCAGTATTTT